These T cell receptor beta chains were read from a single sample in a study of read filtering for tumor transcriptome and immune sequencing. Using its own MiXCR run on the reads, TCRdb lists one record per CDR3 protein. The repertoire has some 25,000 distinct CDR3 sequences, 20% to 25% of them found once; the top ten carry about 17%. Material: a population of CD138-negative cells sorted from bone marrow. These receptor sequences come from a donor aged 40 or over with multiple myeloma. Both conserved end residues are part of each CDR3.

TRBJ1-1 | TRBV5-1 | CASSLRGTGDGTEAFF
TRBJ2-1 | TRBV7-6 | CASSFQPAGGNEQFF
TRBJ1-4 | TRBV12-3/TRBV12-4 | CASSQGQGVVNEKLFF
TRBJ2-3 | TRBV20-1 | CSASIDTDTQYF
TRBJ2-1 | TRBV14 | CASSRSGAYNEQFF
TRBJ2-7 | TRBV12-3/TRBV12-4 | CASSFGEIYEQYF
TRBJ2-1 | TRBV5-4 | CASSQIGLGEQFF
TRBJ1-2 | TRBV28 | CASKTGQGAGYTF
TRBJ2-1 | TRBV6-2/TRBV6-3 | CASSPRWRPASSYNEQFF
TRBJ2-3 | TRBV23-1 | CASSQPRQASADTQYF
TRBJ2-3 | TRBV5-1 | CASISGVSGKKF
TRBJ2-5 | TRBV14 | CASSQDLTSGITETQYF
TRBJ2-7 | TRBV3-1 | CASTEGQGEGEQYF
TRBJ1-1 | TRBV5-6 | CASSPRQGRMNTEAFF
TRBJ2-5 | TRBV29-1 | CSVERGQETQYF
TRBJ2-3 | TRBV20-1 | CSARDLAGGTDTQYF
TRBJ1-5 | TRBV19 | CASSIAGERLSQPQHF
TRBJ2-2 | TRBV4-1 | CASSQFPHGGGLAVNTGELFF
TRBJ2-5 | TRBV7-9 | CASSFGLAGAQETQYF
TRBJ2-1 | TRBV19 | CASSIGNGGSPHNEQFF